These 18 T cell receptor beta chains came from one sample sequenced in a study of human T cells and chemical hapten exposure. As for time point: patch test 3, about 24 weeks after DPC sensitization. The treatment here: therapeutic diphenylcyclopropenone sensitization with weekly scalp DPC. MiXCR, applied by TCRdb to the RACE reads, yields one record per CDR3 protein. The sample has approximately 90,000 distinct CDR3 sequences; 27% are singletons. The sequenced sample was whole blood, obtained in connection with sensitization to the hapten diphenylcyclopropenone (DPC). The origin of the receptors is a man in his forties with alopecia areata. Some clones in this sample may be carry-over from other donors' samples.

This clonotype was detected a few times. The V call is TRBV7-8, the J call TRBJ2-3, with 11 positions matching TRBD2. After removal of 4 bases from V and 0 bases from J, the junction contained 9 bases not matched to a gene. There are 18 residues in the CDR3. The V gene's germline CDR1 is SGHVS and CDR2 FQNEAQ. As DNA, the CDR3 is TGTGCCAGCAGCTCCTTTCTGACTAGCGGGGCTAGCACAGATACGCAGTATTTT. As protein: CASSSFLTSGASTDTQYF.

In this sample, this clonotype turned up many times. V usage is TRBV6-1 and J usage is TRBJ2-7; TRBD2 matches 11 bases. V dropped 3 bases and J dropped 3; count of bases not matched to a gene: 1. Germline V CDR1 and CDR2: MNHNS, SASEGT. The CDR3 is made up of 14 amino acids. Here the CDR3 DNA reads TGTGCCAGCAGTGACACTAGCGGGGGCTACGAGCAGTACTTC. Translation: CASSDTSGGYEQYF.

J is TRBJ2-1 and V is TRBV12-3 or TRBV12-4; D gene ambiguous. The V end was cut by 2 bases, the J end by 0 bases, with 8 bases between. This CDR3 spans 15 amino acids. The CDR3 DNA is TGTGCCAGCAGTTTACTGAGTAGCTCCTACAATGAGCAGTTCTTC. It is translated as CASSLLSSSYNEQFF.

The chain is built from TRBV6-5 and TRBJ2-7; TRBD1 might be the D (6 bases). Trimming left V 7 bases short and J 2 bases short, with 12 bases between. The CDR3 totals 13 residues. CDR1 MNHEY and CDR2 SVGAGI come from the germline V gene. The CDR3 DNA reads as TGTGCCAGCAAGACAGGAGACACCTACGAGCAGTACTTC. Residues: CASKTGDTYEQYF.

On this clonotype: The CDR3 end shows no conserved phenylalanine or tryptophan, and so a read error is likely. The gene calls are TRBV5-5 and TRBJ2-5; tentative D call: TRBD2 (6 bases). The V end lost 4 bases, the J end lost 5 bases, and 9 bases lay between the germline ends. Germline CDR1 reads SGHKS; CDR2 reads YYEKEE (reference sequence). The CDR3 extends over 12 amino acids. The CDR3, as DNA: TGTGCCAGCAGCGCGGGGTCGGAGACCCAGTACCTC. Amino acid sequence: CASSAGSETQYL.

This clonotype was picked up a small number of times. This chain links TRBV28 with TRBJ2-1, with 9 bases aligning to TRBD1. V was pared by 5 bases and J by 5 bases, with 7 bases of the junction left unmatched. The CDR3 extends over 15 amino acids. Per germline, CDR1 MDHEN and CDR2 SYDVKM. CDR3 in DNA: TGTGCCAGCAGTCCTCGAGGACAGGGGCACAATGAGCAGTTCTTC. Its translation: CASSPRGQGHNEQFF.

The chain has TRBV11-2 and TRBJ2-3, with D hard to call. CDR1 is SGHAT and CDR2 is FQNNGV in the germline V gene. V lost 3 bases and J 6 bases, leaving 13 bases between the germline ends. This CDR3 spans 14 amino acids. The CDR3 reads CASSLGILRDTQYF. The CDR3, as DNA: TGTGCCAGCAGCTTGGGGATATTGCGCGATACGCAGTATTTT.

A remark on this clonotype: At one of its ends the junction is not consistent with the germline gene, which may arise from a read error. The chain recombines TRBV28 with TRBJ1-6, with 9 bases aligning to TRBD1. The CDR3 contains 15 residues. Germline-derived CDR1 and CDR2 are MDHEN and SYDVKM. The CDR3 nucleotides read TGTGCCAGCAGTTTAGGACAGGGGTGCGGTTCAGCCCTCCACTTT. Its protein is CASSLGQGCGSALHF.

This rearrangement joins TRBV12-3 or TRBV12-4 to TRBJ2-7; 8 nucleotides align to TRBD2. CDR3 length equals 14 residues. V lost 6 bases to trimming and J lost 0 bases; unmatched junction nucleotides: 4. CDR3 amino acids: CASSFGRASYEQYF. The CDR3, as DNA: TGTGCCAGCAGCTTCGGGAGGGCCTCCTACGAGCAGTACTTC.

The chain recombines TRBV6-5 with TRBJ1-6, with D unresolved. This CDR3 is 17 amino acids long. V was clipped by 2 bases and J by 7 bases, with 18 bases between them. CDR1 is MNHEY and CDR2 is SVGAGI in the germline V gene. The DNA of the CDR3 is TGTGCCAGCAGTTACACATCGGACTTCGACCGGAATTCACCCCTCCACTTT. Its translation: CASSYTSDFDRNSPLHF.

This clonotype was detected only a few times. The chain combines TRBV6-5 with TRBJ2-2; 7 bases are shared with TRBD2. Unmatched junction bases numbered 7, after V lost 2 bases and J lost 7 bases. The CDR3 covers 15 residues. Germline values: CDR1 MNHEY, CDR2 SVGAGI. This CDR3 is CASSYASGRGGELFF. The CDR3 DNA reads as TGTGCCAGCAGTTACGCGTCAGGGAGGGGCGGGGAGCTGTTTTTT.

The chain has TRBV7-9 and TRBJ1-5, with TRBD1 as a possible D gene (5 bases). V was shortened by 1 base and J by 5 bases, with 12 bases between the two germline ends. Germline CDR1 and CDR2: SEHNR and FQNEAQ (reference sequence). The CDR3 consists of 15 residues. This CDR3 reads CASSLGVGRDQPQHF. Written as DNA, the CDR3 is TGTGCCAGCAGCTTAGGGGTTGGCAGGGATCAGCCCCAGCATTTT. Supplemented by reference TRBV7-9 and TRBJ1-5, the full variable domain reads DTGVSQNPRHKITKRGQNVTFRCDPISEHNRLYWYRQTLGQGPEFLTYFQNEAQLEKSRLLSDRFSAERPKGSFSTLEIQRTEQGDSAMYLCASSLGVGRDQPQHFGDGTRLSIL.

This clonotype was observed a few times. V usage is TRBV7-9 and J usage is TRBJ2-1, with 8 bases matching TRBD1. The germline V gene encodes CDR1 SEHNR and CDR2 FQNEAQ (reference sequence). Unmatched junction bases numbered 5, after V lost 5 bases and J lost 2 bases. The CDR3 contains 15 residues. The CDR3 loop reads CASSQPRGPYNEQFF. Here the CDR3 DNA reads TGTGCCAGCAGCCAACCCAGGGGGCCCTACAATGAGCAGTTCTTC.

J is TRBJ2-6 and V is TRBV28; D is perhaps TRBD2 (5 bases). Germline V gives CDR1 MDHEN, CDR2 SYDVKM. V was trimmed by 1 base and J by 2 bases, leaving 6 bases between them. The CDR3 is 15 amino acids. CDR3 region: CASSLSGTGANVLTF. CDR3 in DNA: TGTGCCAGCAGTTTATCCGGGACTGGGGCCAACGTCCTGACTTTC. The complete variable domain, with remaining parts taken from reference TRBV28 and TRBJ2-6, reads DVKVTQSSRYLVKRTGEKVFLECVQDMDHENMFWYRQDPGLGLRLIYFSYDVKMKEKGDIPEGYSVSREKKERFSLILESASTNQTSMYLCASSLSGTGANVLTFGAGSRLTVL.

The chain carries TRBV5-1 and TRBJ1-6; D is ambiguous. This CDR3 comprises 20 residues. Between the trimmed V and J ends, which lost 2 bases and 0 bases, there was a span of 21 bases. The V gene's germline CDR1 is SGHRS and CDR2 YFSETQ. The CDR3 DNA reads TGCGCCAGCAGCTTAATTAGTCCGGATACTCAAAGCTCCTATAATTCACCCCTCCACTTT. This translates into CASSLISPDTQSSYNSPLHF.

The V call is TRBV28, the J call TRBJ2-3; 9 nucleotides align to TRBD2. The V gene end was trimmed by 2 bases and the J gene end by 4 bases; junction bases not matched to a gene: 4. This CDR3 has 15 residues. Germline loops: CDR1 MDHEN, CDR2 SYDVKM. The CDR3 here is CASSLAGGPADTQYF. The CDR3 region has the DNA TGTGCCAGCAGTTTAGCGGGAGGGCCTGCAGATACGCAGTATTTT.

V gene TRBV10-3 combines with J gene TRBJ1-3; D remains ambiguous. This CDR3 comprises 16 residues. Trimming removed 0 bases at V and 1 base at J, with 10 bases between. Germline-derived CDR1 and CDR2 are ENHRY and SYGVKD. The CDR3 coding sequence is TGTGCCATCAGTGAGTCGACGGGCAGGTCTGGAAACACCATATATTTT. Protein: CAISESTGRSGNTIYF.

The V call is TRBV20-1, the J call TRBJ2-1, with D possibly matching TRBD2 (6 bases). V lost 6 bases and J lost 8, with 17 bases in between. Germline values: CDR1 DFQATT, CDR2 SNEGSKA (reference sequence). This CDR3 region has 13 residues. The CDR3 is CSASRSGEDEQFF. The CDR3 DNA is TGCAGTGCATCAAGGTCGGGGGAGGATGAGCAGTTCTTC.